Below, 23 T cell receptor beta chains from the same sample are listed, as sequenced in a study of blood T cell repertoires in COVID-19. Sequencing was performed with immunoSEQ multiplex PCR; in TCRdb, only in-frame clones are kept and a portion is missing. The data show a few hundred thousand clones, approximately 83% seen once. The sequencing input was PBMCs or T cells enriched from blood (not recorded which). The receptors were sampled from a middle-aged woman with acute COVID-19.

This clone was picked up one time. The chain recombines TRBV28 with TRBJ2-1; the match to TRBD2 covers 10 bases. The CDR3 covers 16 residues. V was clipped by 3 bases and J by 5 bases; unmatched bases: 7. Germline V gives CDR1 MDHEN, CDR2 SYDVKM. In nucleotides, the CDR3 is TGTGCCAGCAGTTTTTCCTCTAGCGGGAGCCACAATGAGCAGTTCTTC. As protein: CASSFSSSGSHNEQFF.

V usage is TRBV10-3 and J usage is TRBJ1-1; 8 bases map to TRBD1. The CDR3 is 16 residues long. With 2 bases clipped from V and 0 bases from J, the junction kept 5 bases outside the gene matches. In germline, CDR1 is ENHRY, CDR2 SYGVKD. The CDR3 region has the DNA TGTGCCATCAGTGAGGGACAGGGTGGTATGAACACTGAAGCTTTCTTT. Translated: CAISEGQGGMNTEAFF.

The chain recombines TRBV15 with TRBJ2-2, with 8 nucleotides matching TRBD1. CDR1 is LNHNV, CDR2 YYDKDF, per germline (reference sequence). The CDR3 consists of 19 residues. Trimming removed 0 bases from V and 6 bases from J; junction bases left unmatched: 15. The CDR3 loop is CATSRDRVSGGGRSGELFF. In DNA form, the CDR3 reads TGTGCCACCAGCAGAGATCGGGTCTCAGGGGGCGGTCGGTCCGGGGAGCTGTTTTTT. Complete variable domain (other parts from reference TRBV15 and TRBJ2-2): DAMVIQNPRYQVTQFGKPVTLSCSQTLNHNVMYWYQQKSSQAPKLLFHYYDKDFNNEADTPDNFQSRRPNTSFCFLDIRSPGLGDTAMYLCATSRDRVSGGGRSGELFFGEGSRLTVL.

This chain connects TRBV15 to TRBJ2-2, with unresolved D. This CDR3 is built from 14 residues. Germline V lookup: CDR1 LNHNV, CDR2 YYDKDF (reference sequence). V lost 3 bases, J lost 4 bases, and 9 bases lay in between. The DNA for the CDR3 is TGTGCCACCAGCAGCCGACGGGTCACCGGGGAGCTGTTTTTT. It specifies CATSSRRVTGELFF.

With regard to this clone: One junction end disagrees with the germline gene, perhaps due to a read error. The chain has TRBV7-9 and TRBJ2-2; D uncertain. The length of the CDR3 is 12 residues. Germline loops: CDR1 SEHNR, CDR2 FQNEAQ (reference sequence). The CDR3 protein is CASDANSGELFF. CDR3 sequence (DNA): TGTGCCAGCGATGCGAACTCCGGGGAGCTGTTTTTT.

The V gene is TRBV12-3 or TRBV12-4, the J gene TRBJ1-4; 7 bases match TRBD1. CDR3 length equals 13 residues. J was trimmed by 5 bases and V by 6 bases; bases with no gene match: 3. CDR3 sequence (DNA): TGTGCCAGCAGCACGACAGGGAATGAAAAACTGTTTTTT. Translation gives CASSTTGNEKLFF.

V usage is TRBV5-4 and J usage is TRBJ2-5, with unresolved D. Germline-derived CDR1 and CDR2 are SGHNT and YYREEE (reference sequence). The CDR3 is 13 amino acids. The V and J ends lost 0 bases and 0 bases respectively, with 3 bases between them. CDR3 DNA: TGTGCCAGCAGCTTGGTCTACCAAGAGACCCAGTACTTC. Its protein product is CASSLVYQETQYF.

The CDR3, as DNA: TGTGCCAGCAGCCCCCCGGGACTAGCAGCTTACGAGCAGTACTTC. Its protein is CASSPPGLAAYEQYF. The chain couples TRBV3-1 (or the pseudogene TRBV3-2) to TRBJ2-7; TRBD2 agrees at 9 bases. The germline CDR1 and CDR2 sequences are LGHDT and YNNKEL (reference sequence). The CDR3 contains 15 residues. The ends lost 4 bases at V and 4 bases at J; junction bases unmatched: 8.

This clone came up a few times. The chain recombines TRBV11-3 with TRBJ2-3, with a weak D call TRBD2 (6 bases). Germline V gives CDR1 SGHNT, CDR2 YENEEA. This CDR3 spans 16 amino acids. Trimming removed 4 bases from V and 2 bases from J, with 16 bases in between. The CDR3 sequence is CASSSGVAEPTDTQYF. The CDR3 nucleotides read TGTGCCAGCAGCTCGGGGGTGGCGGAGCCCACAGATACGCAGTATTTT.

The CDR3 region is CASSYSAGTEAFF. In nucleotides, the CDR3 is TGTGCCAGCAGTTACTCAGCCGGGACTGAAGCTTTCTTT. The V call is TRBV6-5, the J call TRBJ1-1; D uncertain. CDR1 is MNHEY, CDR2 SVGAGI, per germline. V gave up 0 bases and J gave up 5 bases, with 7 bases separating them. The CDR3 has 13 residues.

The chain carries TRBV2 and TRBJ2-2; 7 bases are shared with TRBD2. The germline V gene has CDR1 SNHLY and CDR2 FYNNEI. The CDR3 is made up of 12 amino acids. V lost 7 bases and J lost 9; bases outside the gene matches: 5. In DNA, the CDR3 is TGTGCCAGCAAACGGGAGGCTCGGGAGCTGTTTTTT. Translation gives CASKREARELFF.

The rearrangement joins TRBV7-3 to TRBJ1-2; 9 nucleotides agree with TRBD1. With V trimmed by 1 base and J by 3 bases, 6 bases remained unmatched. From germline, CDR1 is SGHTA and CDR2 FQGTGA. CDR3 size: 16 residues. CDR3 loop: CASSLRPGQGDYGYTF. The CDR3 region has the DNA TGTGCCAGCAGCTTAAGACCGGGACAGGGAGACTATGGCTACACCTTC.

This clone was found a few times. The gene calls are TRBV6-2 or TRBV6-3 and TRBJ1-4; no definite D call. The V end was cut by 2 bases, the J end by 8 bases, with 18 bases between. CDR1 and CDR2 (germline): MNHEY, SVGEGT. The CDR3 is 16 amino acids. CDR3 bases: TGTGCCAGCAGTTACCTTAGCCCCGCGAAGACGGAAAAACTGTTTTTT. It yields the protein CASSYLSPAKTEKLFF.

The chain links TRBV29-1 to TRBJ2-4, with 7 bases fitting TRBD2. The CDR3 length is 13 residues. J lost 8 bases, V lost 5 bases, and 9 bases had no gene match. CDR1 is SQVTM and CDR2 is ANQGSEA in the germline V gene. The CDR3 DNA reads TGCAGCGTTCACGTGGGGGGGACGTACATTCAGTACTTC. Its protein product is CSVHVGGTYIQYF.

The chain recombines TRBV28 with TRBJ1-2; perhaps TRBD1 as D (5 bases). V lost 10 bases, J lost 4 bases, and 28 bases lay in between. CDR1 and CDR2 (germline): MDHEN, SYDVKM. The CDR3 has 17 amino acids. The CDR3 DNA sequence: TGTGCCATCTTAGACAGAGGCCTCGAAGGGATGCTCTATGGCTACACCTTC. Its translation: CAILDRGLEGMLYGYTF.

The V call is TRBV19, the J call TRBJ1-5; D gene ambiguous. Germline lookup yields CDR1 LNHDA and CDR2 SQIVND (reference sequence). The V and J ends lost 2 bases and 2 bases respectively, with 13 bases between them. The CDR3 is made up of 16 amino acids. The CDR3 loop is CASSIQQERGNQPQHF. The CDR3 DNA is TGTGCCAGTAGTATACAGCAGGAAAGAGGCAATCAGCCCCAGCATTTT.

This chain links TRBV11-2 with TRBJ2-1; maybe TRBD1 (6 bases). Germline assignment: CDR1 SGHAT and CDR2 FQNNGV. V was cut by 2 bases and J by 7 bases, with 12 bases left in between. The CDR3 consists of 14 residues. The CDR3 DNA follows: TGTGCCAGCAGCTTATCTGGACAGTTAAATGAGCAGTTCTTC. Protein: CASSLSGQLNEQFF.

The chain recombines TRBV5-1 with TRBJ2-5; TRBD1 might be the D (6 bases). The CDR3 extends over 14 amino acids. The germline gives CDR1 SGHRS, CDR2 YFSETQ. V was clipped by 6 bases and J by 5 bases, with 17 bases between them. Here the CDR3 reads CASTTGRGWETQYF. The CDR3, as DNA: TGCGCCAGCACCACCGGCAGGGGCTGGGAGACCCAGTACTTC.

This chain uses TRBV14 with TRBJ1-1; 7 nucleotides line up with TRBD1. Germline CDR1 and CDR2: SGHDN and FVKESK. The CDR3 sequence is 15 residues long. V gave up 1 base and J gave up 4 bases; unmatched junction bases: 6. In DNA form, the CDR3 reads TGTGCCAGCAGCCAAGTTAGGGGGCGGGGCACTGAAGCTTTCTTT. This codes for CASSQVRGRGTEAFF.

The chain links TRBV6-1 to TRBJ2-2; 10 nucleotides agree with TRBD1. Germline CDR1 and CDR2: MNHNS and SASEGT. The V and J ends lost 2 bases and 7 bases, in that order; junction bases with no gene match: 10. The CDR3 consists of 17 residues. CDR3 protein: CASSERGDRGRVGELFF. DNA for the CDR3: TGTGCCAGCAGTGAAAGGGGAGACAGGGGGCGCGTCGGGGAGCTGTTTTTT.

The chain has TRBV30 and TRBJ1-3, with no clear D. Deletions cut 5 bases from V and 3 bases from J, with 11 bases between. Looked up from germline, CDR1 is GTSNPN and CDR2 is SVGIG (reference sequence). This CDR3 is built from 13 residues. This CDR3 is CAWGSRGGNTIYF. In nucleotides, the CDR3 is TGTGCCTGGGGGTCTAGAGGTGGAAACACCATATATTTT.

This clone was seen only once. The V gene is TRBV2, the J gene TRBJ2-5; the D gene is possibly TRBD2 (6 bases). The V gene lost 3 bases and the J gene lost 3 bases, with 11 bases spanning the gap. The CDR3 is made up of 14 amino acids. Germline V gene data show CDR1 as SNHLY and CDR2 as FYNNEI. The CDR3 DNA is TGTGCCAGCAGTGAGGTGGGACTCAAAGAGACCCAGTACTTC. It translates to CASSEVGLKETQYF.

This sequence joins TRBV14 and TRBJ2-7; 7 positions agree with TRBD2. Germline lookup yields CDR1 SGHDN and CDR2 FVKESK. The trim removed 4 bases at V and 4 bases at J, leaving 13 bases unmatched. The CDR3 sequence is 16 residues long. DNA of the CDR3: TGTGCCAGCAGCCGAGAAGCGGGAAATGTTTTTTACGAGCAGTACTTC. This encodes CASSREAGNVFYEQYF.